This is a list of T cell receptor beta chains from one sample in a study of OX40 agonist ivuxolimab in advanced cancers. The repertoire was sequenced with immunoSEQ multiplex PCR; TCRdb's copy has only in-frame clones and lacks some. The profile shows roughly 100,000 clones, more than 85% of them singletons. The material was CD4+ or CD8+ T cells sorted from blood, obtained in a trial of the OX40 agonist ivuxolimab. Receptors originate from an adult with an advanced solid tumor such as melanoma, head and neck, liver or kidney cancer. CDR3s include the opening cysteine and the closing phenylalanine or tryptophan. The order of the fields is clone size, D gene, J gene, V gene, CDR3 DNA, CDR3 protein. The D gene is left open where the match is weak. Only part of the rows carry a size: once, few, many, or a class if the clone is expanded.

abundance: NA; d_gene: NA; j_gene: TRBJ2-5; v_gene: TRBV19; CDR3nt: TGTGCCAGTAGCGGGCGATCCGAGTTAGAGACCCAGTACTTC; CDR3aa: CASSGRSELETQYF
abundance: NA; d_gene: TRBD2; j_gene: TRBJ2-7; v_gene: TRBV13; CDR3nt: TGTGCCAGCAGCGATGCCGGGACTAGCGGGCGCGAGCAGTACTTC; CDR3aa: CASSDAGTSGREQYF
abundance: NA; d_gene: NA; j_gene: TRBJ2-7; v_gene: TRBV28; CDR3nt: TGTGCCAGCAGTTTTCTCGAAGCTGCGGGGCCCTCCTACGAGCAGTACTTC; CDR3aa: CASSFLEAAGPSYEQYF
abundance: NA; d_gene: NA; j_gene: TRBJ2-5; v_gene: TRBV12-5; CDR3nt: TGTGCTAGTGGTTTGGCCTTCCCCCCCCCGGGGACAGAGACCCAGTACTTC; CDR3aa: CASGLAFPPPGTETQYF
abundance: NA; d_gene: NA; j_gene: TRBJ2-1; v_gene: TRBV7-6; CDR3nt: TGTGCCAGCAGCTTAGGTGAGAGCAATGAGCAGTTCTTC; CDR3aa: CASSLGESNEQFF
abundance: NA; d_gene: NA; j_gene: TRBJ2-1; v_gene: TRBV7-2; CDR3nt: TGTGCCAGCAGCTTCACTATATCCTACAATGAGCAGTTCTTC; CDR3aa: CASSFTISYNEQFF
abundance: NA; d_gene: NA; j_gene: TRBJ2-3; v_gene: TRBV7-3; CDR3nt: TGTGCCAGCAGCCGAGGGGGAGGGCTAACAGATACGCAGTATTTT; CDR3aa: CASSRGGGLTDTQYF
abundance: NA; d_gene: NA; j_gene: TRBJ2-1; v_gene: TRBV2; CDR3nt: TGTGCCAGCAGTGAATGGGGAGAGGGAAACGCGCAGTTCTTC; CDR3aa: CASSEWGEGNAQFF
abundance: NA; d_gene: NA; j_gene: TRBJ1-2; v_gene: TRBV4-3; CDR3nt: TGCGCCAGCAGCCAAGGATTCGGGCCGGCCTCGTTTTATGGCTACACCTTC; CDR3aa: CASSQGFGPASFYGYTF
abundance: once; d_gene: NA; j_gene: TRBJ1-2; v_gene: TRBV6-6; CDR3nt: TGTGCCAGCCAACAGGGCCCCTATGGCTACACCTTC; CDR3aa: CASQQGPYGYTF
abundance: NA; d_gene: NA; j_gene: TRBJ1-1; v_gene: TRBV27; CDR3nt: TGTGCCAGCAGTTCGGGCAGCACTGAAGCTTTCTTT; CDR3aa: CASSSGSTEAFF
abundance: NA; d_gene: TRBD1; j_gene: TRBJ1-2; v_gene: TRBV13; CDR3nt: TGTGCCAGCACCTCCAGGGGGGGGGCACGTGGCTACACCTTC; CDR3aa: CASTSRGGARGYTF
abundance: NA; d_gene: NA; j_gene: TRBJ2-1; v_gene: TRBV9; CDR3nt: TGTGCCAGCAGCGGCTCTAGTGGTAATGAGCAGTTCTTC; CDR3aa: CASSGSSGNEQFF
abundance: once; d_gene: NA; j_gene: TRBJ1-5; v_gene: TRBV15; CDR3nt: TGTGCCACCAGCAGAGATCAGTTGGTTCAGCCCCAGCATTTT; CDR3aa: CATSRDQLVQPQHF
abundance: NA; d_gene: NA; j_gene: TRBJ2-7; v_gene: TRBV15; CDR3nt: TGTGCCACCAGCAGGGAATTAACCTACGAGCAGTACTTC; CDR3aa: CATSRELTYEQYF
abundance: NA; d_gene: NA; j_gene: TRBJ1-2; v_gene: TRBV14; CDR3nt: TGTGCCAGCAGCCAATCGCCTTACTATGGCTACACCTTC; CDR3aa: CASSQSPYYGYTF
abundance: NA; d_gene: NA; j_gene: TRBJ1-2; v_gene: TRBV19; CDR3nt: TGTGCCAGTTTCCGGGACTCTAACTATGGCTACACCTTC; CDR3aa: CASFRDSNYGYTF
abundance: once; d_gene: NA; j_gene: TRBJ2-3; v_gene: TRBV5-6; CDR3nt: TGTGCCAGCAGCTTTGGGTCCGCGGACATGTTTACGCAGTATTTT; CDR3aa: CASSFGSADMFTQYF
abundance: once; d_gene: NA; j_gene: TRBJ2-3; v_gene: TRBV7-3; CDR3nt: TGTGCCAGCAGCTTAATTGCCAGGGCGGGGGATACGCAGTATTTT; CDR3aa: CASSLIARAGDTQYF
abundance: NA; d_gene: NA; j_gene: TRBJ1-1; v_gene: TRBV7-8; CDR3nt: TGTGCCAGCAGCCCGCTAAAAAACACTGAAGCTTTCTTT; CDR3aa: CASSPLKNTEAFF
abundance: NA; d_gene: TRBD1; j_gene: TRBJ1-2; v_gene: TRBV6-5; CDR3nt: TGTGCCAGCTACTACAGGGGACAGACGGGCTATGGCTACACCTTC; CDR3aa: CASYYRGQTGYGYTF
abundance: NA; d_gene: NA; j_gene: TRBJ2-3; v_gene: TRBV10-3; CDR3nt: TGTGCCATCAGCAGAGGAGCTAGCACAGATACGCAGTATTTT; CDR3aa: CAISRGASTDTQYF
abundance: NA; d_gene: NA; j_gene: TRBJ1-2; v_gene: TRBV27; CDR3nt: TGTGCCAGCAGTTCTAGGGGGGATGATGGCTACACCTTC; CDR3aa: CASSSRGDDGYTF
abundance: NA; d_gene: TRBD1; j_gene: TRBJ2-7; v_gene: TRBV9; CDR3nt: TGTGCCAGCAGCGAAGGACAGGGGGGGTACGAGCAGTACTTC; CDR3aa: CASSEGQGGYEQYF
abundance: NA; d_gene: NA; j_gene: TRBJ2-3; v_gene: TRBV5-1; CDR3nt: TGCGCCAGCAGCTTGGAAGGGGTCACAGATACGCAGTATTTT; CDR3aa: CASSLEGVTDTQYF
abundance: NA; d_gene: TRBD1; j_gene: TRBJ1-5; v_gene: TRBV11-2; CDR3nt: TGTGCCAGCAGCACAGGGGGCCGCAATCAGCCCCAGCATTTT; CDR3aa: CASSTGGRNQPQHF
abundance: NA; d_gene: NA; j_gene: TRBJ2-7; v_gene: TRBV7-9; CDR3nt: TGTGCCAGCAGCTTACAGGGGACCTACGAGCAGTACTTC; CDR3aa: CASSLQGTYEQYF
abundance: NA; d_gene: NA; j_gene: TRBJ2-2; v_gene: TRBV7-9; CDR3nt: TGTGCCAGCAGCCAATCGGGCGGGGAGCTGTTTTTT; CDR3aa: CASSQSGGELFF
abundance: NA; d_gene: NA; j_gene: TRBJ1-6; v_gene: TRBV28; CDR3nt: TGTGCCAGCAGTTTACGAGGGAACCTTTATTCACCCCTCCACTTT; CDR3aa: CASSLRGNLYSPLHF
abundance: NA; d_gene: NA; j_gene: TRBJ1-5; v_gene: TRBV27; CDR3nt: TGTGCCAGCAGTTTACGTGGAGTTAGCAATCAGCCCCAGCATTTT; CDR3aa: CASSLRGVSNQPQHF
abundance: NA; d_gene: TRBD1; j_gene: TRBJ2-7; v_gene: TRBV18; CDR3nt: TGTGCCAGCTCACCAGGGACAGCGTCGCACGAGCAGTACTTC; CDR3aa: CASSPGTASHEQYF
abundance: once; d_gene: NA; j_gene: TRBJ1-1; v_gene: TRBV6-6; CDR3nt: TGTGCCAGCACCCCGAGAATAAACACTGAAGCTTTCTTT; CDR3aa: CASTPRINTEAFF
abundance: NA; d_gene: NA; j_gene: TRBJ2-7; v_gene: TRBV13; CDR3nt: TGTGCCAGCAGCTTAGGCATCACCCGAACCTACGAGCAGTACTTC; CDR3aa: CASSLGITRTYEQYF
abundance: NA; d_gene: TRBD1; j_gene: TRBJ2-7; v_gene: TRBV27; CDR3nt: TGTGCCAGCAGTTTGACAGGGGTCTCCTACGAGCAGTACTTC; CDR3aa: CASSLTGVSYEQYF
abundance: NA; d_gene: NA; j_gene: TRBJ1-1; v_gene: TRBV14; CDR3nt: TGTGCCAGCAGCCAGGTGGGCACTGAAGCTTTCTTT; CDR3aa: CASSQVGTEAFF
abundance: NA; d_gene: NA; j_gene: TRBJ2-2; v_gene: TRBV5-1; CDR3nt: TGCGCCAGCAGCCTTCTAGGGCCGAACACCGGGGAGCTGTTTTTT; CDR3aa: CASSLLGPNTGELFF
abundance: NA; d_gene: NA; j_gene: TRBJ1-5; v_gene: TRBV27; CDR3nt: TGTGCCAGCAGTTTAGGGGCCCATCAGCCCCAGCATTTT; CDR3aa: CASSLGAHQPQHF
abundance: NA; d_gene: NA; j_gene: TRBJ1-1; v_gene: TRBV11-3; CDR3nt: TGTGCCAGCAGCTTAGGACCCACGGGGGAAGCTTTCTTT; CDR3aa: CASSLGPTGEAFF
abundance: NA; d_gene: TRBD1; j_gene: TRBJ1-6; v_gene: TRBV5-6; CDR3nt: TGTGCCAGCAGCTCCGGGACAGTTGATTCACCCCTCCACTTT; CDR3aa: CASSSGTVDSPLHF
abundance: NA; d_gene: NA; j_gene: TRBJ2-2; v_gene: TRBV10-2; CDR3nt: TGCGCCAGCAGCGAAACTAGGGCAGTCTCTTACGGGGAGCTGTTTTTT; CDR3aa: CASSETRAVSYGELFF
abundance: NA; d_gene: NA; j_gene: TRBJ1-1; v_gene: TRBV5-4; CDR3nt: TGTGCCATTACGACAGGAGAGAACACTGAAGCTTTCTTT; CDR3aa: CAITTGENTEAFF
abundance: NA; d_gene: NA; j_gene: TRBJ2-1; v_gene: TRBV7-8; CDR3nt: TGTGCCAGCAGCTACGATGGGGATGAGCAGTTCTTC; CDR3aa: CASSYDGDEQFF
abundance: NA; d_gene: NA; j_gene: TRBJ2-7; v_gene: TRBV27; CDR3nt: TGTGCCAGCAGTTACAACGGACCGACCTACGAGCAGTACTTC; CDR3aa: CASSYNGPTYEQYF
abundance: NA; d_gene: NA; j_gene: TRBJ2-5; v_gene: TRBV30; CDR3nt: TGTGCCTGGAGTGTAGGTCTGGGCGTTCAAGAGACCCAGTACTTC; CDR3aa: CAWSVGLGVQETQYF
abundance: NA; d_gene: TRBD1; j_gene: TRBJ1-2; v_gene: TRBV27; CDR3nt: TGTGCCAGCAGTTTATCCCGGACAGGGCCGGGCTACACCTTC; CDR3aa: CASSLSRTGPGYTF
abundance: NA; d_gene: TRBD1; j_gene: TRBJ2-7; v_gene: TRBV10-3; CDR3nt: TGTGCCATCAGCCCACAGGGGGCGACTTTCTACGAGCAGTACTTC; CDR3aa: CAISPQGATFYEQYF
abundance: NA; d_gene: TRBD2; j_gene: TRBJ2-3; v_gene: TRBV19; CDR3nt: TGTGCCAGTAGTCCCTCACGGACGGTCAAAGTGGGCTGGAGGCGGGAGGACCTCACAGATACGCAGTATTTT; CDR3aa: CASSPSRTVKVGWRREDLTDTQYF
abundance: NA; d_gene: NA; j_gene: TRBJ2-5; v_gene: TRBV11-3; CDR3nt: TGTGCCAGCAGCTTAAAGGGGGGAGAGACCCAGTACTTC; CDR3aa: CASSLKGGETQYF
abundance: NA; d_gene: NA; j_gene: TRBJ1-2; v_gene: TRBV28; CDR3nt: TGTGCCAGCAGTTTATGGGGGGACTATGGCTACACCTTC; CDR3aa: CASSLWGDYGYTF
abundance: NA; d_gene: TRBD2; j_gene: TRBJ2-1; v_gene: TRBV5-8; CDR3nt: TGTGCCAGCAGTACTAGCGGGACGCAGTTCTTC; CDR3aa: CASSTSGTQFF
abundance: NA; d_gene: TRBD1; j_gene: TRBJ1-2; v_gene: TRBV29-1; CDR3nt: TGCAGCGATATTCAGGGGGCGGATAACTATGGCTACACCTTC; CDR3aa: CSDIQGADNYGYTF
abundance: NA; d_gene: TRBD1; j_gene: TRBJ2-4; v_gene: TRBV4-2; CDR3nt: TGTGCCAGCAGCCAACTCCAGACAGGGCAGGCCAAAAACATTCAGTACTTC; CDR3aa: CASSQLQTGQAKNIQYF
abundance: NA; d_gene: TRBD1; j_gene: TRBJ1-1; v_gene: TRBV30; CDR3nt: TGTGCCTGGCACGCAGGGGGCGGGGGAGAAGCTTTCTTT; CDR3aa: CAWHAGGGGEAFF
abundance: NA; d_gene: NA; j_gene: TRBJ1-4; v_gene: TRBV2; CDR3nt: TGTGCCAGCAGTGCAGATGGGGGTGAAAAACTGTTTTTT; CDR3aa: CASSADGGEKLFF
abundance: NA; d_gene: TRBD2; j_gene: TRBJ2-3; v_gene: TRBV15; CDR3nt: TGTGCCACCAGCAGAGAAGGCCTAGCGGGAGTGGGCACGCAGTATTTT; CDR3aa: CATSREGLAGVGTQYF